The clone carrying this T cell receptor (beta chain) has at least ten counts. Its antigen is unidentified. V lost 2 bases to trimming and J lost 2 bases, with 6 bases between them. Germline V gene sequence: CDR1 DFQATT, CDR2 SNEGSKA (reference sequence). This CDR3 has 12 amino acids. This specimen comes from a study of Graves' ophthalmopathy and Graves' hyperthyroidism. General observations from the study: Most expanded thyroid clonotypes above 0.001 frequency also appeared in blood. Ophthalmopathy cases were distinguished from stable hyperthyroidism by a 13-signature model, reaching 87.88% sensitivity and approximately 83% specificity.

RNA transcripts served as template for amplifying TCR beta CDR3 sequences. RT-PCR with HTBI primers came first, then second-round multiplex PCR. MiXCR, applied by TCRdb to the multiplex PCR reads, yields one record per CDR3 protein. The data contain under 200,000 distinct CDR3 sequences, roughly 37% of them singletons. The origin of this receptor is a woman aged 40-49 years with Graves' ophthalmopathy. Sequenced material: peripheral blood. The J gene is TRBJ1-1, the V gene TRBV20-1; D gene ambiguous. CDR3 in DNA: TGCAGTGCTAGACCGGGAAACACTGAAGCTTTCTTT. Encoded protein: CSARPGNTEAFF.